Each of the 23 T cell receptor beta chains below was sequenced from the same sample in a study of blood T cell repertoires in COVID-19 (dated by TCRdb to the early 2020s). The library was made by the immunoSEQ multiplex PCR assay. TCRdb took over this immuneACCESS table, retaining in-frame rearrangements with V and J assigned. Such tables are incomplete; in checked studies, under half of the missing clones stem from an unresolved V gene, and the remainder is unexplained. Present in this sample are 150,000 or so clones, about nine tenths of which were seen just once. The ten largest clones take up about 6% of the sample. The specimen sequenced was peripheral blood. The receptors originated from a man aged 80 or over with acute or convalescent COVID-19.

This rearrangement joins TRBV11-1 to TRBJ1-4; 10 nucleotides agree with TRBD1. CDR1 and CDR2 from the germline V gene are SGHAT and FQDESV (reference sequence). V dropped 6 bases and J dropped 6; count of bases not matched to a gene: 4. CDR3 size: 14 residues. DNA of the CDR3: TGTGCCAGCAGGCCCGGGACAGGGGATGAAAAACTGTTTTTT. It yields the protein CASRPGTGDEKLFF.

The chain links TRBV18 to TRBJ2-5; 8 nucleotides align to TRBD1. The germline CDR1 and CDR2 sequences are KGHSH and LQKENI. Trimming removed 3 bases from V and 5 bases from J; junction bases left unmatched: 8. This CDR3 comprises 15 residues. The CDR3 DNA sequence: TGTGCCAGCTCACCCCAGGGGGCGCGTGAGGAGACCCAGTACTTC. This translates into CASSPQGAREETQYF.

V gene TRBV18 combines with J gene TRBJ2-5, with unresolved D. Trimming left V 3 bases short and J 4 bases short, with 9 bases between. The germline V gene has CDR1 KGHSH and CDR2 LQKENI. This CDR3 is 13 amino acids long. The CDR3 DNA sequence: TGTGCCAGCTCACCTCTCTTAGCAGAGACCCAGTACTTC. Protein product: CASSPLLAETQYF.

In nucleotides, the CDR3 is TGTGCCAGCTCCCCCGCGGGGAAGGGCACGGTAGCCGAGCAGTACTTC. It translates to CASSPAGKGTVAEQYF. The chain carries TRBV18 and TRBJ2-7; tentatively, D is TRBD2 (6 bases). The CDR3 is 16 amino acids. Germline loops: CDR1 KGHSH, CDR2 LQKENI. Trimming pared 6 bases from V and 6 bases from J, leaving 24 bases between.

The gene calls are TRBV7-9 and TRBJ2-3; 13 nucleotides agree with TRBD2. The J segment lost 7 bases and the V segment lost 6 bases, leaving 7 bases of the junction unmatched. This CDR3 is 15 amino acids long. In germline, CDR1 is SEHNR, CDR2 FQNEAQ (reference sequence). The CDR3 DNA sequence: TGTGCCAGCAGTCTCCTCGGGACTAGCGGGAATACGCAGTATTTT. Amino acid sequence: CASSLLGTSGNTQYF.

The chain's CDR3 is CASSLRLGGGGETQYF. The CDR3 region has the DNA TGTGCCAGCAGCCTAAGATTAGGGGGCGGTGGAGAGACCCAGTACTTC. This sequence joins TRBV21-1 and TRBJ2-5; the table's D call, TRBD1, has no DNA check behind it. TRBV21-1 is recorded as a pseudogene. The CDR3 loop spans 16 amino acids.

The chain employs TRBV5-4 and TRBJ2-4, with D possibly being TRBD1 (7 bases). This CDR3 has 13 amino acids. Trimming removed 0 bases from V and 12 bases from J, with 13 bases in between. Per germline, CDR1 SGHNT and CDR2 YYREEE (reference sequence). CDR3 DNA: TGTGCCAGCAGCTTGGCCTGGGGGGACAGTCAGTACTTC. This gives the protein CASSLAWGDSQYF.

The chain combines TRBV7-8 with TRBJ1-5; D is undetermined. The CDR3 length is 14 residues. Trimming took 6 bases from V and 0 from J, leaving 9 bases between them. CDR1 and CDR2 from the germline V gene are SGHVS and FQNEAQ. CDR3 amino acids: CASRQFNSNQPQHF. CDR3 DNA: TGTGCCAGCAGACAGTTCAATAGCAATCAGCCCCAGCATTTT.

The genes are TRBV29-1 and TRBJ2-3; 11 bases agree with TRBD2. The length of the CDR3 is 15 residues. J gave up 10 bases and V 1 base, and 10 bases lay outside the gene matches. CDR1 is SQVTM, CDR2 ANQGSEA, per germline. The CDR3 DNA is TGCAGCGTTGAAGGACCGGGACTAGCGGTTCTGTCGCAGTATTTT. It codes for CSVEGPGLAVLSQYF.

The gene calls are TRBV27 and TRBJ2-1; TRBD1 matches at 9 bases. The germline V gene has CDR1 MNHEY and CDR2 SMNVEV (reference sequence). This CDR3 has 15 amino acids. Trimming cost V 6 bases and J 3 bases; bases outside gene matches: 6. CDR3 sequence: CASSRRQGGYNEQFF. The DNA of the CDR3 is TGTGCCAGCAGCCGCCGACAGGGGGGCTACAATGAGCAGTTCTTC.

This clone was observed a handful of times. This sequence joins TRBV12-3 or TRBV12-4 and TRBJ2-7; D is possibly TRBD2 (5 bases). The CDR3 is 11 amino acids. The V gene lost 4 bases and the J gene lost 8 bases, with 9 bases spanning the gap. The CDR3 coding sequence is TGTGCCAGCAGTTCTGGGAGTAAGCAGTACTTC. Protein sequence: CASSSGSKQYF.

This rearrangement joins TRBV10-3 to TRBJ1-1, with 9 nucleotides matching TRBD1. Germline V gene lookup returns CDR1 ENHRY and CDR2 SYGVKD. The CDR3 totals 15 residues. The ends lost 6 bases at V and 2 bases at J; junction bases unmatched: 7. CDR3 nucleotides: TGTGCCATCAGACGAACAGGGGGCTCTAACACTGAAGCTTTCTTT. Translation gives CAIRRTGGSNTEAFF.

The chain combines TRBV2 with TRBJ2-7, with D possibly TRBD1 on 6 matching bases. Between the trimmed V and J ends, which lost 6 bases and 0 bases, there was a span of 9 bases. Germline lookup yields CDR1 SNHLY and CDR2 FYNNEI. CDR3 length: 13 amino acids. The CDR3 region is CASRIQGSYEQYF. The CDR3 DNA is TGTGCCAGCAGAATACAGGGCTCCTACGAGCAGTACTTC.

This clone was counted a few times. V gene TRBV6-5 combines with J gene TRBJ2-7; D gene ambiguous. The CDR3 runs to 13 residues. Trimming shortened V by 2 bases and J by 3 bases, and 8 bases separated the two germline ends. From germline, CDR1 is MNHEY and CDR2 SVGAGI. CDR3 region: CASSYGQHYEQYF. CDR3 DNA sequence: TGTGCCAGCAGTTACGGGCAGCACTACGAGCAGTACTTC.

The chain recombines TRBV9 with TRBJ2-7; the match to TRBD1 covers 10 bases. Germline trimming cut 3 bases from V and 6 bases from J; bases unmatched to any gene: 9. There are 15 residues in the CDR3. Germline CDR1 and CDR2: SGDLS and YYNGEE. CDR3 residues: CASSARQGASSEQYF. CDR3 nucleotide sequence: TGTGCCAGCAGCGCCAGACAGGGGGCTTCTAGCGAGCAGTACTTC.

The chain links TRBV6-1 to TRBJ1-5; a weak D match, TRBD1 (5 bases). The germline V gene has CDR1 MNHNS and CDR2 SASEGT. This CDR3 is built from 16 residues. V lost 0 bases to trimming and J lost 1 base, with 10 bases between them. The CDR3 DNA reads TGTGCCAGCAGTGAAGCGCGTCAGGGAAGCAATCAGCCCCAGCATTTT. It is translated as CASSEARQGSNQPQHF.

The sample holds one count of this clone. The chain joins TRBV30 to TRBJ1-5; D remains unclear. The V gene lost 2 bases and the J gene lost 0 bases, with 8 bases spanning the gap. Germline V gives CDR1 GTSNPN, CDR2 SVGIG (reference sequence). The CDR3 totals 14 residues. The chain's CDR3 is CAWSPGDSNQPQHF. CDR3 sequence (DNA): TGTGCCTGGAGTCCAGGTGATAGCAATCAGCCCCAGCATTTT. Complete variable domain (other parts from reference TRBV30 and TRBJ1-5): SQTIHQWPATLVQPVGSPLSLECTVEGTSNPNLYWYRQAAGRGLQLLFYSVGIGQISSEVPQNLSASRPQDRQFILSSKKLLLSDSGFYLCAWSPGDSNQPQHFGDGTRLSIL.

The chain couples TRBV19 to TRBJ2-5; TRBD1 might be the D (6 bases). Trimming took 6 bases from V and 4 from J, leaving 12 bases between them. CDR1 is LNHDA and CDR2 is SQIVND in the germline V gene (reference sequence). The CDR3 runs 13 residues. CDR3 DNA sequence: TGTGCCAGTAGCGCAGGGGCGGGAGAGACCCAGTACTTC. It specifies CASSAGAGETQYF.

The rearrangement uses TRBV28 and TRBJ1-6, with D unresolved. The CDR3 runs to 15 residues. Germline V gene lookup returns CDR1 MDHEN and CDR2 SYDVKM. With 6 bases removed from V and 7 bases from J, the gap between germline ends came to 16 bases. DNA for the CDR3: TGTGCCAGCAGCCCTAGCCGGGGAATAAATTCACCCCTCCACTTT. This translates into CASSPSRGINSPLHF.

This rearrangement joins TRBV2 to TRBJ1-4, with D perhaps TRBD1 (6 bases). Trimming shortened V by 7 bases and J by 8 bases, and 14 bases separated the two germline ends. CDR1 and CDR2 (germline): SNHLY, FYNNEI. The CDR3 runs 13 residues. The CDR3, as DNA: TGTGCCAGCACCCGGGACAATCAAGAAAAACTGTTTTTT. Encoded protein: CASTRDNQEKLFF.

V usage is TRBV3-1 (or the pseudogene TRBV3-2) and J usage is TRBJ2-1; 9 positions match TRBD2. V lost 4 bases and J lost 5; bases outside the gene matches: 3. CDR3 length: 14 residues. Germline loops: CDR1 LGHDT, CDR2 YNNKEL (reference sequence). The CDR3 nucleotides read TGTGCCAGCAGCCTAGCGGGGGCACACAATGAGCAGTTCTTC. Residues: CASSLAGAHNEQFF.

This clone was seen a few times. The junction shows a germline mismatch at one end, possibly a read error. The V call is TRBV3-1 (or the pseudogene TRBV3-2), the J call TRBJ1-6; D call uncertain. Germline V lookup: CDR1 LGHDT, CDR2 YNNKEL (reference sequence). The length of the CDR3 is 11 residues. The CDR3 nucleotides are TGTGCCAGCAGCCAAGGGTTTGAGATTCGCTTT. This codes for CASSQGFEIRF.

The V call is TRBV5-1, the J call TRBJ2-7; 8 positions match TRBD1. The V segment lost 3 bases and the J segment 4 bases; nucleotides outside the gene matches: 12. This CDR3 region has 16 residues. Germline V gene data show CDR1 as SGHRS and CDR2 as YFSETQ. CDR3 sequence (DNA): TGCGCCAGCAGCTCTGGGGGGTCGGACAGGGTTTACGAGCAGTACTTC. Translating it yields CASSSGGSDRVYEQYF. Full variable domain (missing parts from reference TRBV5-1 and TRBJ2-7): KAGVTQTPRYLIKTRGQQVTLSCSPISGHRSVSWYQQTPGQGLQFLFEYFSETQRNKGNFPGRFSGRQFSNSRSEMNVSTLELGDSALYLCASSSGGSDRVYEQYFGPGTRLTVT.